Given below is one T cell receptor beta chain in context. A junction boundary mismatches the germline segment, possibly from a read error. This specimen comes from a study of cytomegalovirus exposure and HLA in healthy donors. Study background: Findings of an earlier analysis included roughly 110 million unique TCR beta sequences from around 180 million T cells.

The germline V gene has CDR1 KGHSH and CDR2 LQKENI. There are 17 residues in the CDR3. The study ran its PCR with 60 Vbeta and 13 Jbeta primers. Libraries were prepared by immunoSEQ multiplex PCR; TCRdb keeps only in-frame clonotypes and omits some of them. The table has about 180,000 clones, around 79% seen once. The sequenced material came from PBMCs. The chain employs TRBV18 and TRBJ2-5; 8 positions agree with TRBD2. The TCR was taken from a woman aged 45-60 years in good health and CMV-seronegative. For the CDR3, the DNA is TGTGTCAGCTCACCCCGAGGGAGCGGGAGAGTCCCCGAGACCCAGTACTTC. Protein product: CVSSPRGSGRVPETQYF.